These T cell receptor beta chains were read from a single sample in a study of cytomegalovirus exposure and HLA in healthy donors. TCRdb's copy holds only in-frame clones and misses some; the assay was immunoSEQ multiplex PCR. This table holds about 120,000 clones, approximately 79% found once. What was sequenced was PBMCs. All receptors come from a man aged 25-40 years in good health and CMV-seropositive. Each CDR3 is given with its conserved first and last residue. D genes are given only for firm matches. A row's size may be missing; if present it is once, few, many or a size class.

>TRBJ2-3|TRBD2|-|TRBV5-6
CASSLVAGGSGTQYF
TGTGCCAGCAGCCTCGTGGCGGGGGGTTCGGGCACGCAGTATTTT
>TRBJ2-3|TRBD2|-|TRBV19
CASSDMTSGVTDTQYF
TGTGCCAGTTCGGACATGACTAGCGGGGTCACAGATACGCAGTATTTT
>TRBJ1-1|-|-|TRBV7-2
CASSLGQHTEAFF
TGTGCCAGCAGCTTAGGACAACACACTGAAGCTTTCTTT
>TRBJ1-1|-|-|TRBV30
CAWSVTANTEAFF
TGTGCCTGGAGTGTAACAGCGAACACTGAAGCTTTCTTT
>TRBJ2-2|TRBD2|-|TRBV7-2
CASSSRGGARELFF
TGTGCCAGCAGCTCCCGCGGGGGGGCACGGGAGCTGTTTTTT
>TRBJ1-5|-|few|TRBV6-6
CASSTSGGVGQPQHF
TGTGCCAGCAGCACATCGGGGGGGGTAGGACAGCCCCAGCATTTT
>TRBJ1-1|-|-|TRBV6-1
CASSEIRGNTEAFF
TGTGCCAGCAGTGAAATCAGGGGTAACACTGAAGCTTTCTTT
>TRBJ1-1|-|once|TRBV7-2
CASSLGGNRGEAFF
TGTGCCAGCAGCTTAGGTGGCAACCGGGGTGAAGCTTTCTTT
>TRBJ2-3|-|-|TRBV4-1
CASSQVTTGASPDTQYF
TGCGCCAGCAGCCAAGTTACTACGGGAGCGAGTCCAGATACGCAGTATTTT
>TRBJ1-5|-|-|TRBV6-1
CASRQGGASNQPQHF
TGTGCCAGCAGACAAGGGGGGGCAAGCAATCAGCCCCAGCATTTT
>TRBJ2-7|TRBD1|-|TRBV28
CASGRGLGEYEQYF
TGTGCCAGCGGCAGGGGGCTCGGGGAATACGAGCAGTACTTC
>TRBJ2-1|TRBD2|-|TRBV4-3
CASSQGAGGSYNEQFF
TGCGCCAGCAGCCAAGGCGCCGGGGGGTCCTACAATGAGCAGTTCTTC
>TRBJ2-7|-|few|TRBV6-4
CAILGALPEQYF
TGTGCCATTCTTGGGGCCTTACCCGAGCAGTACTTC
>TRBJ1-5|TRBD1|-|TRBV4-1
CASRPRDRGEEPQHF
TGCGCCAGCAGACCCCGGGACAGGGGGGAGGAGCCCCAGCATTTT
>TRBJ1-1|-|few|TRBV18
CASSPPAPGGHTEAFF
TGTGCCAGCTCACCACCGGCGCCCGGAGGTCACACTGAAGCTTTCTTT
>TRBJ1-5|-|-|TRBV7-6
CASSSTANQPQHF
TGTGCCAGCAGTTCTACAGCAAATCAGCCCCAGCATTTT
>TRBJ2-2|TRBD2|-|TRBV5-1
CASSGLTNTGELFF
TGCGCCAGCTCGGGACTAACGAACACCGGGGAGCTGTTTTTT
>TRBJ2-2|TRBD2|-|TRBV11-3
CASSLVAGGANGELFF
TGTGCCAGCAGCTTAGTTGCCGGGGGGGCCAACGGGGAGCTGTTTTTT
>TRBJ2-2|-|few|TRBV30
CAWSLEYRLDGGNTGELFF
TGTGCCTGGAGCCTTGAGTACCGTCTAGACGGGGGGAACACCGGGGAGCTGTTTTTT
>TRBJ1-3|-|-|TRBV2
CASRGTGFGNTIYF
TGTGCCAGCAGGGGAACAGGGTTCGGAAACACCATATATTTT
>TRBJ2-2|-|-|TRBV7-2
CASSLLSANTGELFF
TGTGCCAGCAGCTTACTAAGCGCGAACACCGGGGAGCTGTTTTTT
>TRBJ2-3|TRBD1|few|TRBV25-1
CASSGTGDTDTQYF
TGTGCCAGCAGTGGGACAGGGGACACAGATACGCAGTATTTT
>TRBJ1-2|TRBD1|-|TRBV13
CASSLGPTGRGYTF
TGTGCCAGCAGCTTAGGCCCGACAGGGCGAGGCTACACCTTC
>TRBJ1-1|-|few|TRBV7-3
CASSLTGQEAFF
TGTGCCAGCAGCTTAACGGGGCAAGAAGCTTTCTTT
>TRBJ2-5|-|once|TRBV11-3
CASSPRASGEVETQYF
TGTGCCAGCAGCCCCAGGGCCTCGGGGGAAGTTGAGACCCAGTACTTC
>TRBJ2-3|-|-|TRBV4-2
CASSQGRLTDTQYF
TGTGCCAGCAGCCAGGGGAGACTCACAGATACGCAGTATTTT
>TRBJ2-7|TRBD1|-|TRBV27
CASSFWDRGYEQYF
TGTGCCAGCAGTTTCTGGGACAGGGGCTACGAGCAGTACTTC
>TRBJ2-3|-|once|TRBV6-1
CASSLGAGTDTQYF
TGTGCCAGCAGTCTAGGGGCGGGCACAGATACGCAGTATTTT
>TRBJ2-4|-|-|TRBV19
CASSISRAKNIQYF
TGTGCCAGTAGTATATCCAGGGCCAAAAACATTCAGTACTTC
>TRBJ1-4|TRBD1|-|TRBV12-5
CASGPGQGNEKLFF
TGTGCTAGTGGTCCGGGACAGGGGAATGAAAAACTGTTTTTT
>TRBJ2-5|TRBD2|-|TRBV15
CATSRAGGQETQYF
TGTGCCACCAGCAGAGCGGGGGGGCAAGAGACCCAGTACTTC
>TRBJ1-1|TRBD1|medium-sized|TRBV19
CASSRTDRDMNTEAFF
TGTGCCAGTAGTAGGACTGACAGGGACATGAACACTGAAGCTTTCTTT
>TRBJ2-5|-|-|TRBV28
CASRRGEETQYF
TGTGCCAGCAGAAGGGGCGAAGAGACCCAGTACTTC
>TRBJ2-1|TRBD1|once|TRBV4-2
CASSQDQEGTGLLNEQFF
TGTGCCAGCAGCCAAGATCAAGAAGGGACAGGGTTACTCAATGAGCAGTTCTTC
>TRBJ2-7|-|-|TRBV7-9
CSSSLYEDEQYF
TGTTCCAGCAGCTTATATGAGGACGAGCAGTACTTC
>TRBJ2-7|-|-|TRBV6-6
CASSYSTQQNYEQYF
TGTGCCAGCAGTTACTCGACACAGCAAAACTACGAGCAGTACTTC
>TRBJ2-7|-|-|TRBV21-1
CASSKGGGPHDEQYF
TGTGCCAGCAGCAAAGGCGGGGGCCCGCACGACGAGCAGTACTTC
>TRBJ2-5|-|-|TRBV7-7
CASSLALGQETQYF
TGTGCTAGCAGCTTAGCGCTAGGACAAGAGACCCAGTACTTC